This T cell receptor (beta chain) was sequenced during a study of blood T cell repertoires in COVID-19. On the study more broadly: Samples came from the United States, Italy and Spain, spanning acute and convalescent COVID-19. Nucleic acid was either cDNA or gDNA, and it came from T cells, B-cell-depleted T cells, or PBMCs.

This CDR3 contains 14 residues. V was trimmed by 9 bases and J by 2 bases, leaving 14 bases between them. Germline V lookup: CDR1 MGHRA, CDR2 YSYEKL. Original data processing: Reference gene primer amplification in the assay estimated nucleated cell counts. The repertoire was sequenced with immunoSEQ multiplex PCR; TCRdb's copy has only in-frame clones and lacks some. V and J calls and clone size are as listed in that table; D and trimming were resolved from the DNA. The table includes more than 130,000 clones, 84% detected once. The V gene is TRBV4-1, the J gene TRBJ1-3; D not certain. Specimen: peripheral blood. The origin of this receptor is a human donor in a cohort sampled during active COVID-19. The CDR3 here is CARTLPGPGNTIYF. CDR3 DNA sequence: TGCGCCAGGACTCTCCCTGGTCCTGGAAACACCATATATTTT.